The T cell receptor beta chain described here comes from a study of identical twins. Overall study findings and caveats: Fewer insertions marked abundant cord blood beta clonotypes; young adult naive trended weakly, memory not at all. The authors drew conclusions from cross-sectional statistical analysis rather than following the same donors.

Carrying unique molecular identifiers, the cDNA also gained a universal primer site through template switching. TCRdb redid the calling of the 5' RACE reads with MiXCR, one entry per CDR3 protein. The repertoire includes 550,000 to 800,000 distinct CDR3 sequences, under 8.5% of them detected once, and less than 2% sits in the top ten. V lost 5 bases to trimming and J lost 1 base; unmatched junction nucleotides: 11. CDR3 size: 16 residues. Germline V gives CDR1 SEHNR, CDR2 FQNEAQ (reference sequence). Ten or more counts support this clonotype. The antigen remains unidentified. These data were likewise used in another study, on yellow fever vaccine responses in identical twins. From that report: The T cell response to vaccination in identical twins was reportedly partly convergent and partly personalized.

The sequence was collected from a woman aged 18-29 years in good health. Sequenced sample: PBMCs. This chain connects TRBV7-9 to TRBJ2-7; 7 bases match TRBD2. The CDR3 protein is CASSPLGRDYSYEQYF. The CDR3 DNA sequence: TGTGCCAGCAGCCCGCTGGGGAGGGACTATTCCTACGAGCAGTACTTC.